This T cell receptor (beta chain) was captured by sequencing in a study of T cell changes during pregnancy in multiple sclerosis (dated by TCRdb to 2018 to 2020). With respect to the entire study: The study looked at changes in the T cell repertoire across pregnancy in women with multiple sclerosis.

V is pruned by 3 bases and J by 7 bases, leaving 11 bases of the junction without a gene match. The CDR3 contains 16 residues, cysteine and phenylalanine counted. The CDR3 DNA has 48 bases and is translated from base 1. CDR1 and CDR2, looked up from the germline V gene, are SGHDT and YYEEEE. Library preparation was by the immunoSEQ multiplex PCR assay. TCRdb took this table from immuneACCESS and kept in-frame rearrangements with V and J called. Such tables lack part of the clones; where checked against another copy, unresolved V genes explain under half of the gap, and the rest is unexplained. The sample contains tens of thousands of clones, around 94% of them found a single time. The ten largest clones take up about 0.78% of the sample. A note on this clone: Its antigen is unknown. No base qualities exist here, and no much larger clone lies one base off it.

Sequencing was performed on peripheral blood, taken in the third trimester of pregnancy. Recombination connected TRBV5-6 to TRBJ2-1, and 9 bases in between align with TRBD2. The origin of this receptor is a female donor with multiple sclerosis, enrolled in a pregnancy study. DNA sequence: TGTGCCAGCAGCTCGATTGGCGGGAGGGCCGGGAATGAGCAGTTCTTC. It encodes CASSSIGGRAGNEQFF.